These T cell receptor beta chains were read from a single sample in a study of shared clonotypes between healthy human individuals. Profiled with immunoSEQ multiplex PCR; TCRdb holds only in-frame clones, not every one. The table records a few million clones, 85% to 95% of them present only once. The material sequenced was naive CD4+ T cells sorted from blood. Receptor source: a man aged 18 to 29 in good health. Each CDR3 is given with its conserved first and last residue. Fields, in order: CDR3 length, clone size, D gene, J gene, V gene, CDR3 DNA, CDR3 protein. The D gene is left open where the match is weak. Only part of the rows carry a size: once, few, many, or a class if the clone is expanded.

CDR3 length: 10
clone size: NA
D gene: NA
J gene: TRBJ2-5
V gene: TRBV29-1
CDR3 DNA: TGCAGCACCCTCGGGGAGACCCAGTACTTC
CDR3 protein: CSTLGETQYF

CDR3 length: 14
clone size: NA
D gene: TRBD1
J gene: TRBJ1-4
V gene: TRBV29-1
CDR3 DNA: TGCAGCGTTGAAGGGAGGGGGCTAGTAGAAAAACTGTTTTTT
CDR3 protein: CSVEGRGLVEKLFF

CDR3 length: 16
clone size: NA
D gene: NA
J gene: TRBJ1-6
V gene: TRBV6-6
CDR3 DNA: TGTGCCAGCAGTCCCGGGGGGGATCCCTATAATTCACCCCTCCACTTT
CDR3 protein: CASSPGGDPYNSPLHF

CDR3 length: 13
clone size: NA
D gene: NA
J gene: TRBJ1-6
V gene: TRBV5-6
CDR3 DNA: TGTGCCAGCAGCCCGACAGCAGATTCACCCCTCCACTTT
CDR3 protein: CASSPTADSPLHF

CDR3 length: 15
clone size: NA
D gene: TRBD2
J gene: TRBJ2-1
V gene: TRBV5-4
CDR3 DNA: TGTGCCAGCAGCCGCATAGCGGGAATGGACAATGAGCAGTTCTTC
CDR3 protein: CASSRIAGMDNEQFF

CDR3 length: 13
clone size: few
D gene: TRBD2
J gene: TRBJ2-7
V gene: TRBV19
CDR3 DNA: TGTGCCAGTAGAGGCGGGAGCTCCTACGAGCAGTACTTC
CDR3 protein: CASRGGSSYEQYF

CDR3 length: 16
clone size: NA
D gene: TRBD2
J gene: TRBJ2-2
V gene: TRBV7-2
CDR3 DNA: TGTGCCAGCAGCCCCCGACTAGCGGGAGATACCGGGGAGCTGTTTTTT
CDR3 protein: CASSPRLAGDTGELFF

CDR3 length: 15
clone size: NA
D gene: TRBD2
J gene: TRBJ2-3
V gene: TRBV11-2
CDR3 DNA: TGTGCCAGCAGCTTCCGCGGGACTACCACAGATACGCAGTATTTT
CDR3 protein: CASSFRGTTTDTQYF

CDR3 length: 14
clone size: NA
D gene: NA
J gene: TRBJ2-5
V gene: TRBV5-1
CDR3 DNA: TGCGCCAGCAGCTTTGGGCAGGGGATAGAGACCCAGTACTTC
CDR3 protein: CASSFGQGIETQYF

CDR3 length: 13
clone size: NA
D gene: TRBD1
J gene: TRBJ1-5
V gene: TRBV6-4
CDR3 DNA: TGTGCCAGCAGTCAAGGACAGGGCCAGCCCCAGCATTTT
CDR3 protein: CASSQGQGQPQHF

CDR3 length: 13
clone size: NA
D gene: NA
J gene: TRBJ2-2
V gene: TRBV19
CDR3 DNA: TGTGCCAGTAGTGCCACGTCCGCCGGGGAGCTGTTTTTT
CDR3 protein: CASSATSAGELFF

CDR3 length: 16
clone size: NA
D gene: TRBD2
J gene: TRBJ2-1
V gene: TRBV30
CDR3 DNA: TGTGCCTGGAGCGGGGGAGAAGCGGGAGGGTGGAATGAGCAGTTCTTC
CDR3 protein: CAWSGGEAGGWNEQFF

CDR3 length: 15
clone size: NA
D gene: TRBD1
J gene: TRBJ1-2
V gene: TRBV5-4
CDR3 DNA: TGTGCCAGCAGCCTAGAGACAGGGAAGTCACGCGGCTACACCTTC
CDR3 protein: CASSLETGKSRGYTF

CDR3 length: 11
clone size: NA
D gene: NA
J gene: TRBJ2-1
V gene: TRBV20-1
CDR3 DNA: TGCAGTGCTAGAGTTGGACTCCCAGACATCTTC
CDR3 protein: CSARVGLPDIF

CDR3 length: 14
clone size: NA
D gene: NA
J gene: TRBJ2-7
V gene: TRBV10-3
CDR3 DNA: TGTGCCATCAGTGAGTCAACACAGCCCTACGAGCAGTACTTC
CDR3 protein: CAISESTQPYEQYF

CDR3 length: 14
clone size: NA
D gene: NA
J gene: TRBJ1-2
V gene: TRBV29-1
CDR3 DNA: TGCAGCGCCCATAGCCAGGGTATACCCTATGGCTACACCTTC
CDR3 protein: CSAHSQGIPYGYTF

CDR3 length: 12
clone size: NA
D gene: NA
J gene: TRBJ2-5
V gene: TRBV7-6
CDR3 DNA: TGTGCCAGCAGCCGGACCTTGGAGACCCAGTACTTC
CDR3 protein: CASSRTLETQYF

CDR3 length: 14
clone size: NA
D gene: NA
J gene: TRBJ1-4
V gene: TRBV6-1
CDR3 DNA: TGTGCCAGCAGGGACGAGGGGTCTCGAGAAAAACTGTTTTTT
CDR3 protein: CASRDEGSREKLFF

CDR3 length: 16
clone size: NA
D gene: NA
J gene: TRBJ1-2
V gene: TRBV6-1
CDR3 DNA: TGTGCCAGCAGTGAAAGTCCCGGGACGGTGTACTATGGCTACACCTTC
CDR3 protein: CASSESPGTVYYGYTF

CDR3 length: 13
clone size: NA
D gene: NA
J gene: TRBJ2-2
V gene: TRBV2
CDR3 DNA: TGTGCCAGCAGTTCCGACAGTACCGGGGAGCTGTTTTTT
CDR3 protein: CASSSDSTGELFF

CDR3 length: 18
clone size: NA
D gene: TRBD2
J gene: TRBJ2-3
V gene: TRBV5-1
CDR3 DNA: TGCGCCAGCAGCTTGGGGCTAGCGGGGGGGCCCGGCACAGATACGCAGTATTTT
CDR3 protein: CASSLGLAGGPGTDTQYF

CDR3 length: 15
clone size: NA
D gene: TRBD2
J gene: TRBJ2-3
V gene: TRBV9
CDR3 DNA: TGTGCCAGCAGCTCCCGGGGGGGTCTCGCAGATACGCAGTATTTT
CDR3 protein: CASSSRGGLADTQYF

CDR3 length: 14
clone size: NA
D gene: TRBD1
J gene: TRBJ1-5
V gene: TRBV6-1
CDR3 DNA: TGTGCCGGGCGCCGACAGGGTGAGAATCAGCCCCAGCATTTT
CDR3 protein: CAGRRQGENQPQHF

CDR3 length: 15
clone size: NA
D gene: TRBD2
J gene: TRBJ2-7
V gene: TRBV5-4
CDR3 DNA: TGTGCCAGCAGCTCTCGACTAGCGGGGGGCTACGAGCAGTACTTC
CDR3 protein: CASSSRLAGGYEQYF

CDR3 length: 12
clone size: NA
D gene: NA
J gene: TRBJ2-7
V gene: TRBV29-1
CDR3 DNA: TGCAGCGTAACCCTGGGATCCTACGAGCAGTACTTC
CDR3 protein: CSVTLGSYEQYF

CDR3 length: 13
clone size: NA
D gene: TRBD1
J gene: TRBJ2-7
V gene: TRBV18
CDR3 DNA: TGTGCCAGCTCACTCCCCGGGACAGGAGCCCAGTACTTC
CDR3 protein: CASSLPGTGAQYF

CDR3 length: 16
clone size: NA
D gene: TRBD2
J gene: TRBJ2-1
V gene: TRBV7-9
CDR3 DNA: TGTGCCAGCAGCTTAGTGGGAGGGCCTGGACCCAATGAGCAGTTCTTC
CDR3 protein: CASSLVGGPGPNEQFF

CDR3 length: 14
clone size: NA
D gene: NA
J gene: TRBJ2-7
V gene: TRBV5-1
CDR3 DNA: TGCGCCAGCAGCTGGGACGGAGGCTCCTACGAGCAGTACTTC
CDR3 protein: CASSWDGGSYEQYF

CDR3 length: 15
clone size: NA
D gene: NA
J gene: TRBJ1-4
V gene: TRBV4-3
CDR3 DNA: TGCGCCAGCAGCCAAGGGATAGGACCAGGTGAAAAACTGTTTTTT
CDR3 protein: CASSQGIGPGEKLFF

CDR3 length: 14
clone size: NA
D gene: NA
J gene: TRBJ2-7
V gene: TRBV18
CDR3 DNA: TGTGCCAGCTCCTCAGTGGACAGTACCTACGAGCAGCACTTC
CDR3 protein: CASSSVDSTYEQHF

CDR3 length: 18
clone size: NA
D gene: NA
J gene: TRBJ1-4
V gene: TRBV27
CDR3 DNA: TGTGCCAGCAGTCAGCACTGGGGCGGGTCTGCAACTAATGAAAAACTGTTTTTT
CDR3 protein: CASSQHWGGSATNEKLFF

CDR3 length: 14
clone size: NA
D gene: NA
J gene: TRBJ1-2
V gene: TRBV6-5
CDR3 DNA: TGTGCCAGCAGTAGTCGGGACCTCGGCTATGGCTACACCTTC
CDR3 protein: CASSSRDLGYGYTF

CDR3 length: 16
clone size: NA
D gene: NA
J gene: TRBJ2-6
V gene: TRBV19
CDR3 DNA: TGTGCCAGTAGTATAACCCCGGTCTCTGGGGCCAACGTCCTGACTTTC
CDR3 protein: CASSITPVSGANVLTF

CDR3 length: 16
clone size: NA
D gene: TRBD1
J gene: TRBJ2-6
V gene: TRBV29-1
CDR3 DNA: TGCAGCGTTGGGGGACAGGGATCGGGAGGGGCCAACGTCCTGACTTTC
CDR3 protein: CSVGGQGSGGANVLTF

CDR3 length: 15
clone size: NA
D gene: TRBD2
J gene: TRBJ2-1
V gene: TRBV7-6
CDR3 DNA: TGTGCCAGCAGCCGGACTAGCGGGAGCCCCTATGAGCAGTTCTTC
CDR3 protein: CASSRTSGSPYEQFF

CDR3 length: 11
clone size: NA
D gene: NA
J gene: TRBJ1-1
V gene: TRBV6-1
CDR3 DNA: TGTGCCAGCAGTTACAGGAGTGAAGCTTTCTTT
CDR3 protein: CASSYRSEAFF

CDR3 length: 16
clone size: NA
D gene: TRBD2
J gene: TRBJ2-1
V gene: TRBV7-2
CDR3 DNA: TGTGCCAGCAGCCATTGGACTAGCGGTTACTCCGGTGAGCAGTTCTTC
CDR3 protein: CASSHWTSGYSGEQFF

CDR3 length: 15
clone size: NA
D gene: TRBD1
J gene: TRBJ2-1
V gene: TRBV9
CDR3 DNA: TGTGCCAGCAGCGGCCGGGACAGGGCCTACAATGAGCAGTTCTTC
CDR3 protein: CASSGRDRAYNEQFF

CDR3 length: 13
clone size: NA
D gene: NA
J gene: TRBJ2-7
V gene: TRBV6-7
CDR3 DNA: TGTGCCAGCAGTCACCTCGGGGACTACGAGCAGTACTTC
CDR3 protein: CASSHLGDYEQYF

CDR3 length: 13
clone size: NA
D gene: NA
J gene: TRBJ2-7
V gene: TRBV6-4
CDR3 DNA: TGTGCCAGCAGTGGGTACCCAACGTACGAGCAGTACTTC
CDR3 protein: CASSGYPTYEQYF

CDR3 length: 12
clone size: NA
D gene: NA
J gene: TRBJ2-7
V gene: TRBV11-2
CDR3 DNA: TGTGCCAGCAGCTTAGACGGCTACGAGCAGTACTTC
CDR3 protein: CASSLDGYEQYF

CDR3 length: 15
clone size: NA
D gene: TRBD2
J gene: TRBJ2-3
V gene: TRBV5-4
CDR3 DNA: TGTGCCAGCAGGGGGACTAGCGGGGGCACAGATACGCAGTATTTT
CDR3 protein: CASRGTSGGTDTQYF

CDR3 length: 15
clone size: NA
D gene: NA
J gene: TRBJ2-3
V gene: TRBV18
CDR3 DNA: TGTGCCAGCTCACCACCGGCCCAGGGCCCCGATACGCAGTATTTT
CDR3 protein: CASSPPAQGPDTQYF

CDR3 length: 13
clone size: NA
D gene: NA
J gene: TRBJ1-5
V gene: TRBV6-5
CDR3 DNA: TGTGCCAGTAGAGAGGACGGCCGTCAGCCCCAGCATTTT
CDR3 protein: CASREDGRQPQHF

CDR3 length: 20
clone size: once
D gene: NA
J gene: TRBJ2-6
V gene: TRBV5-4
CDR3 DNA: TGTGCCAGCAGCTTGGGGTCAGGGCCCCTCCAGTCCTCTGGGGCCAACGTCCTGACTTTC
CDR3 protein: CASSLGSGPLQSSGANVLTF

CDR3 length: 15
clone size: NA
D gene: NA
J gene: TRBJ2-1
V gene: TRBV7-2
CDR3 DNA: TGTGCCAGCAGCCCCCTTCGCGGGAATGGCAATGAGCAGTTCTTC
CDR3 protein: CASSPLRGNGNEQFF

CDR3 length: 16
clone size: NA
D gene: TRBD2
J gene: TRBJ2-3
V gene: TRBV19
CDR3 DNA: TGTGCCAGTAGTATAGGCGGGCTAGCGGACACAGATACGCAGTATTTT
CDR3 protein: CASSIGGLADTDTQYF

CDR3 length: 15
clone size: NA
D gene: NA
J gene: TRBJ2-5
V gene: TRBV11-2
CDR3 DNA: TGTGCCAGCAGCTTTCGGGGCACCAACCAAGAGACCCAGTACTTC
CDR3 protein: CASSFRGTNQETQYF

CDR3 length: 11
clone size: NA
D gene: NA
J gene: TRBJ2-7
V gene: TRBV6-6
CDR3 DNA: TGTGCCAGCAGTGGAGGGCAGTTCACTAGCTTC
CDR3 protein: CASSGGQFTSF

CDR3 length: 15
clone size: NA
D gene: TRBD1
J gene: TRBJ1-2
V gene: TRBV5-4
CDR3 DNA: TGTGCCAGCAGCTTGGAGGCAGGGGGGATCTATGGCTACACCTTC
CDR3 protein: CASSLEAGGIYGYTF